The sequence of this TCR beta chain was determined in a study of shared clonotypes between healthy human individuals. Regarding the study as a whole: Investigators expected sequencing depth to affect clonotype sharing among donors.

Within Nashville, Tennessee resided all donors, each a Caucasian adult. On this clone: The antigen remains undetermined.

Several immunoSEQ plates held equal portions of the genomic DNA taken from each subset. Sequencing was performed with immunoSEQ multiplex PCR; in TCRdb, only in-frame clones are kept and a portion is missing. In the table there are roughly 700,000 clones, roughly 87% of which are singletons. Germline CDR1 is LNHDA and CDR2 is SQIVND (reference sequence). Trimming removed 10 bases from V and 0 bases from J, with 14 bases in between. The CDR3 consists of 14 residues. This TCR was recovered from a man aged 18 to 30 in good health. Some clones in this sample may be carry-over from other donors' samples. V is TRBV19 and J is TRBJ2-3, with D possibly matching TRBD2 (5 bases). The sequenced material came from memory CD8+ T cells from PBMCs. The subset: CD45RO+ cells pooled with CCR7-negative TemRA cells. The CDR3 DNA sequence: TGTGCCACCAGCGGAGAGACTAGCACAGATACGCAGTATTTT. Translation gives CATSGETSTDTQYF.